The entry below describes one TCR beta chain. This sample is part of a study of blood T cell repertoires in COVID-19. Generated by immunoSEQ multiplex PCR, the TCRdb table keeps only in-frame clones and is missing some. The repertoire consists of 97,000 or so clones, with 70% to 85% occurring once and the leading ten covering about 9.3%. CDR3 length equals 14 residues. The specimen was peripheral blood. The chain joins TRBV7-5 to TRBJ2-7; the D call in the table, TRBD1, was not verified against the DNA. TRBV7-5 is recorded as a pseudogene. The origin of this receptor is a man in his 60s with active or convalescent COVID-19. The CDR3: CAQLVGVLNYEQYV. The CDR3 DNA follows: TGTGCCCAGCTGGTGGGCGTTTTGAACTACGAGCAGTACGTC.